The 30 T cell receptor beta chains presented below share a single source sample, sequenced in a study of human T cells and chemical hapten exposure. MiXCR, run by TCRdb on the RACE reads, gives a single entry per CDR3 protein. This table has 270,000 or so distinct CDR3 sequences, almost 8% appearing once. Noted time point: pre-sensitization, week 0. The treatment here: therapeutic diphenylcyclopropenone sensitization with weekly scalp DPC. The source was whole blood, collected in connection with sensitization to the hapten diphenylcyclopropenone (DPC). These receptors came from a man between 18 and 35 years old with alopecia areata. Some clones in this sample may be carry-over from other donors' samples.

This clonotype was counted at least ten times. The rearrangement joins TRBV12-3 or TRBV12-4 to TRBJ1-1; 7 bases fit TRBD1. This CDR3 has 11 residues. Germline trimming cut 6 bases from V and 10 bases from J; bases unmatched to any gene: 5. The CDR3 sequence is CASSLTGVAFF. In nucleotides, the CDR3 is TGTGCCAGCAGCCTTACAGGGGTAGCTTTCTTT.

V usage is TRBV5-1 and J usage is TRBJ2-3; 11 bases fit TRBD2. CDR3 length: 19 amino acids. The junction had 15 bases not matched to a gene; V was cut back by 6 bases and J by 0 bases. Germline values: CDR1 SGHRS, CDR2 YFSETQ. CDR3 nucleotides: TGCGCCAGCACCGACCCCATACCTAGCGGGGGGCATAGCACAGATACGCAGTATTTT. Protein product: CASTDPIPSGGHSTDTQYF.

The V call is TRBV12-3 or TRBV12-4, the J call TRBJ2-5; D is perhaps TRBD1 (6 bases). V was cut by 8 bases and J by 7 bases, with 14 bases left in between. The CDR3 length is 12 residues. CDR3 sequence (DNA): TGTGCCAGCTCAGGGGCCTGGGGGACCCAGTACTTC. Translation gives CASSGAWGTQYF.

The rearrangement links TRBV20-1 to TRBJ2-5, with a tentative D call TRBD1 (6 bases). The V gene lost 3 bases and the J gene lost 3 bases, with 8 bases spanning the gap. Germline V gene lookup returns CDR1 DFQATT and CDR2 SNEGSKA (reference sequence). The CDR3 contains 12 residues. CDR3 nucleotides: TGCAGTGCTAGGGGACACGAAGAGACCCAGTACTTC. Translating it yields CSARGHEETQYF.

CDR3 nucleotide sequence: TGTGCCAGCACCCGGCAGTTGAACACCGGGGAGCTGTTTTTT. It encodes CASTRQLNTGELFF. The chain carries TRBV12-3 or TRBV12-4 and TRBJ2-2; D not certain. This CDR3 contains 14 residues. V lost 7 bases to trimming and J lost 1 base, with 10 bases between them.

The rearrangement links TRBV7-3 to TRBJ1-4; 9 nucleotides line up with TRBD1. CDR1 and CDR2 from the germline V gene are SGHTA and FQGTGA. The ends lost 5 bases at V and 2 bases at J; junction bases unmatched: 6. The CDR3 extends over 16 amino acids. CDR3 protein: CASSTDRGATNEKLFF. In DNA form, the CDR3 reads TGTGCCAGCAGCACGGACAGGGGAGCGACTAATGAAAAACTGTTTTTT.

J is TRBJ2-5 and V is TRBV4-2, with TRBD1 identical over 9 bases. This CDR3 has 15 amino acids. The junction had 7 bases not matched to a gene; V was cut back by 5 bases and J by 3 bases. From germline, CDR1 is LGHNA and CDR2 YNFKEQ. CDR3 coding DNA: TGTGCCAGCAGCTCGGCCGGGACAGGGAAAGAGACCCAGTACTTC. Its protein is CASSSAGTGKETQYF.

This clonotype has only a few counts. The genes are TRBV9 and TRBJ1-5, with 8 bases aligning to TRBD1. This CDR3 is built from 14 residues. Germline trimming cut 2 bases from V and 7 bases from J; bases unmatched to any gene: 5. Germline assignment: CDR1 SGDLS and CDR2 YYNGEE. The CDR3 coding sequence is TGTGCCAGCAGCGTCGTCGACAGGGGCCAGCCCCAGCATTTT. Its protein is CASSVVDRGQPQHF.

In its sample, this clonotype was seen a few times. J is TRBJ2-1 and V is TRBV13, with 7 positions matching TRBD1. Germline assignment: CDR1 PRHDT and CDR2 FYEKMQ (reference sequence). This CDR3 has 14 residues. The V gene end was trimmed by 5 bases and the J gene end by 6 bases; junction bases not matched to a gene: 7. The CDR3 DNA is TGTGCCAGCAGCCCCGGACAGGTTTCCAATGAGCAGTTCTTC. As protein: CASSPGQVSNEQFF.

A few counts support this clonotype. As DNA, the CDR3 is TGCAGTGCTAGAGATTGGAATACGAACACTGAAGCTTTCTTT. As protein: CSARDWNTNTEAFF. The chain uses TRBV20-1 and TRBJ1-1; unclear D gene. Germline-derived CDR1 and CDR2 are DFQATT and SNEGSKA (reference sequence). The CDR3 extends over 14 amino acids. Trimming took off 0 bases at V and 1 base at J, with 9 bases between the two ends.

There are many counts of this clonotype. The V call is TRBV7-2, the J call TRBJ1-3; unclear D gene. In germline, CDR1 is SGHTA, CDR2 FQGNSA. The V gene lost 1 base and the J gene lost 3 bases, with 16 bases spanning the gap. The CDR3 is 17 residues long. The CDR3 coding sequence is TGTGCCAGCAGCTTAGTCCGAACTGGGAGGAATGGAAACACCATATATTTT. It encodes CASSLVRTGRNGNTIYF.

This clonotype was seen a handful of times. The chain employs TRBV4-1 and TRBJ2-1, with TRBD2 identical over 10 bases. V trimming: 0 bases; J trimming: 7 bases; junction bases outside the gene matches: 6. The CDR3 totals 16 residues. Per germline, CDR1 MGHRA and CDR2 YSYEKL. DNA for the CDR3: TGCGCCAGCAGCCAAGACCAGCGGGGGGGCCGGAATGAGCAGTTCTTC. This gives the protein CASSQDQRGGRNEQFF.

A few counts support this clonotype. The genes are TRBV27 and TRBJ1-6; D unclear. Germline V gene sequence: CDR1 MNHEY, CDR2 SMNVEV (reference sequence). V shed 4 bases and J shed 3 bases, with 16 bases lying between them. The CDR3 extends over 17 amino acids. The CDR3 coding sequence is TGTGCCAGCAGTTCGTCAAGGACGCGCCACTATAATTCACCCCTCCACTTT. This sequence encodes CASSSSRTRHYNSPLHF.

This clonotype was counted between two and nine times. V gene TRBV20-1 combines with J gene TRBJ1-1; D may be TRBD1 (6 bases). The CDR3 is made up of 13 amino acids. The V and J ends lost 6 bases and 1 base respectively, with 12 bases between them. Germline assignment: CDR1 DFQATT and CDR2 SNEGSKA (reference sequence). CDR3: CSAQTGGNTEAFF. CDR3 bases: TGCAGTGCCCAGACAGGAGGGAACACTGAAGCTTTCTTT.

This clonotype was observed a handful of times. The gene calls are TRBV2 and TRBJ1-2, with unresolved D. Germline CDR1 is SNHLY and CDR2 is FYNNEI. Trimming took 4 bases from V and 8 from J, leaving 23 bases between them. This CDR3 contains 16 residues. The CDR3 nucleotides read TGTGCCAGCAGTGCCGAACCTCCAGGATCCCTCCTAGGCTACACCTTC. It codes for CASSAEPPGSLLGYTF.

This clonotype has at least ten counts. The CDR3 nucleotides read TGTGCCAGCAAGGGACTAGCGGGGACAACTAGCACAGATACGCAGTATTTT. Its protein is CASKGLAGTTSTDTQYF. This chain connects TRBV6-2 or TRBV6-3 to TRBJ2-3, with 13 bases matching TRBD2. CDR3 length: 17 residues. CDR1 MNHEY and CDR2 SVGEGT come from the germline V gene. V trimming: 7 bases; J trimming: 0 bases; junction bases outside the gene matches: 7.

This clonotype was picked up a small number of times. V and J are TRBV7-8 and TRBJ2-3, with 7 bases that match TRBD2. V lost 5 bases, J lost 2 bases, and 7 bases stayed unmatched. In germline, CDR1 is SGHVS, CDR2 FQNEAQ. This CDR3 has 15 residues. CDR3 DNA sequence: TGTGCCAGCAGCCACTCCGGGGGGTCCACAGATACGCAGTATTTT. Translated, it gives CASSHSGGSTDTQYF. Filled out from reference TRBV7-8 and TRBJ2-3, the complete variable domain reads GAGVSQSPRYKVAKRGQDVALRCDPISGHVSLFWYQQALGQGPEFLTYFQNEAQLDKSGLPSDRFFAERPEGSVSTLKIQRTQQEDSAVYLCASSHSGGSTDTQYFGPGTRLTVL.

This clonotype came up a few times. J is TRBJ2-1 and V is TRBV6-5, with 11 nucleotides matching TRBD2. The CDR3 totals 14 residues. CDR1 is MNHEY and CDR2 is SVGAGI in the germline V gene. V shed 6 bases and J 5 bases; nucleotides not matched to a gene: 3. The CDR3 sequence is CASSPTSGDNEQFF. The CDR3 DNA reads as TGTGCCAGCAGCCCGACTAGCGGGGACAATGAGCAGTTCTTC.

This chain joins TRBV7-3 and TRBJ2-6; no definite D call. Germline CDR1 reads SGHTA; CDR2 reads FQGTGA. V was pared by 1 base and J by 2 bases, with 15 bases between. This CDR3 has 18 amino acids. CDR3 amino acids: CASSLIGAGVAGANVLTF. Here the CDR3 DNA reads TGTGCCAGCAGCTTAATTGGCGCTGGGGTGGCTGGGGCCAACGTCCTGACTTTC. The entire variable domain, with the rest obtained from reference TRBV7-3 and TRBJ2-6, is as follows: GAGVSQTPSNKVTEKGKYVELRCDPISGHTALYWYRQSLGQGPEFLIYFQGTGAADDSGLPNDRFFAVRPEGSVSTLKIQRTERGDSAVYLCASSLIGAGVAGANVLTFGAGSRLTVL.

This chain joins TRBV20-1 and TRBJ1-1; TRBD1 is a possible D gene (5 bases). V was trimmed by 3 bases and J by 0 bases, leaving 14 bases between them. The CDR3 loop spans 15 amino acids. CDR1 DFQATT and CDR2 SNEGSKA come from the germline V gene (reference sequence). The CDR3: CSARDNRKMNTEAFF. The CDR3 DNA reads TGCAGTGCTAGGGACAACAGAAAAATGAACACTGAAGCTTTCTTT.

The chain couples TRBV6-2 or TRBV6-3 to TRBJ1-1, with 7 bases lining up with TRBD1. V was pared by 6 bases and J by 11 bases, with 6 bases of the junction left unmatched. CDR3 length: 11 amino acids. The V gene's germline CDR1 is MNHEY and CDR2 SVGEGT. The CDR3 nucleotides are TGTGCCAGCAGGAGACAGGGATATGCTTTCTTT. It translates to CASRRQGYAFF.

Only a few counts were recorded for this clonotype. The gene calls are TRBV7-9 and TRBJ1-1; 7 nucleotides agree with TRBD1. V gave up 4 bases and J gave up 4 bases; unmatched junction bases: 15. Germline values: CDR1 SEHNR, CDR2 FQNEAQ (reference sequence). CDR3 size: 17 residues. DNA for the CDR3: TGTGCCAGCAGCTCCGACAGGGTGCAGTGGTCGAGCACTGAAGCTTTCTTT. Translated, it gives CASSSDRVQWSSTEAFF. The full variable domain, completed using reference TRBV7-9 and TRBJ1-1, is DTGVSQNPRHKITKRGQNVTFRCDPISEHNRLYWYRQTLGQGPEFLTYFQNEAQLEKSRLLSDRFSAERPKGSFSTLEIQRTEQGDSAMYLCASSSDRVQWSSTEAFFGQGTRLTVV.

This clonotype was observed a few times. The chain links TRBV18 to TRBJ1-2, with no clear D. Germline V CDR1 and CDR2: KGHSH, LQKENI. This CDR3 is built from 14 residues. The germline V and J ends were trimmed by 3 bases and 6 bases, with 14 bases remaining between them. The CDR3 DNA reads TGTGCCAGCTCACCTCCCATGTGGGAGAATGGCTACACCTTC. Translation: CASSPPMWENGYTF.

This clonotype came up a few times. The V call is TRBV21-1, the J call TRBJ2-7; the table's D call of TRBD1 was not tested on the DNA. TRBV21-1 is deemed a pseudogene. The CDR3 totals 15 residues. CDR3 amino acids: CASSKDVGGVYEQYF. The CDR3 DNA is TGTGCCAGCAGCAAGGACGTTGGGGGTGTCTACGAGCAGTACTTC.

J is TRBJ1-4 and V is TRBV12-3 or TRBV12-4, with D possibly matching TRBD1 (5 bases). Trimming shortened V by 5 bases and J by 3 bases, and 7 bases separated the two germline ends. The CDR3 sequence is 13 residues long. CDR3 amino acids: CASSGTANEKLFF. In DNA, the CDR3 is TGTGCCAGCAGTGGGACGGCTAATGAAAAACTGTTTTTT.

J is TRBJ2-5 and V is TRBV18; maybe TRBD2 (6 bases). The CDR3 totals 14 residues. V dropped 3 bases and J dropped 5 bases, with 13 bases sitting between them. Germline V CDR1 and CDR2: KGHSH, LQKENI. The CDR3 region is CASSPEEGHETQYF. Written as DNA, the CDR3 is TGTGCCAGCTCACCCGAGGAGGGGCATGAGACCCAGTACTTC.

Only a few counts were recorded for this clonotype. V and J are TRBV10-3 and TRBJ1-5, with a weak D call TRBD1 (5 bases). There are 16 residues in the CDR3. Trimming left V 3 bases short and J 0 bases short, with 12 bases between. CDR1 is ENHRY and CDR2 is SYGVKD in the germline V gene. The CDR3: CAISDRADNSNQPQHF. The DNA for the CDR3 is TGTGCCATCAGTGACAGGGCGGACAATAGCAATCAGCCCCAGCATTTT.

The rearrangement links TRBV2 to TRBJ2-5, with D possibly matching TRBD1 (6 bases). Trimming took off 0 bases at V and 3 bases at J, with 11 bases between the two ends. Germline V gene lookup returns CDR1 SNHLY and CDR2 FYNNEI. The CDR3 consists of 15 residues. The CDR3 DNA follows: TGTGCCAGCAGTGAAGCTACAGGGACGAAAGAGACCCAGTACTTC. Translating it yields CASSEATGTKETQYF.

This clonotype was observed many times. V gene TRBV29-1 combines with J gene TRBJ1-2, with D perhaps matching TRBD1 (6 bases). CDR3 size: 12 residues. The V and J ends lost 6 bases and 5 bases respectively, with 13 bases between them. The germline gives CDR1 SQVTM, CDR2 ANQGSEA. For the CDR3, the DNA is TGCAGCGTCTTACAGGGACTGTATGGCTACACCTTC. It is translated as CSVLQGLYGYTF.

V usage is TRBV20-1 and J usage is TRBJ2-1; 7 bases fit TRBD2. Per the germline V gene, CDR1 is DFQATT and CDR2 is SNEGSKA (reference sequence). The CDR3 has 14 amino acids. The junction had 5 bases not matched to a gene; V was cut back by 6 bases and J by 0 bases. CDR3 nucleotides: TGCAGTGCCCCCGGGAGGCGCTCCTACAATGAGCAGTTCTTC. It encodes CSAPGRRSYNEQFF.